A selection of T cell receptor beta chains follows, all from one sample in a study of shared clonotypes between healthy human individuals. Assay: immunoSEQ multiplex PCR; the TCRdb copy retains only in-frame clones and omits some. This sample has 1,500,000 or so clones, with around 98.5% found just once. The sample was naive CD4+ T cells sorted from blood. These receptor sequences come from a man aged 30 to 39 in good health. Both conserved end residues are part of each CDR3. The D gene is left open where the match is weak. Expanded clones are given a class, and other clones once, few, many or no size at all.

>.|TRBV28|.|TRBJ2-7
TGTGCCAGCAGTTTGGCACAGGCATCCTCCTACGAGCAGTACTTC
CASSLAQASSYEQYF
>.|TRBV10-3|.|TRBJ2-2
TGTGCGACTACGGGAGGGGGCGCCAGTACCGGGGAGCTGTTTTTT
CATTGGGASTGELFF
>.|TRBV18|.|TRBJ2-2
TGTGCCAGCTCACCGTATACCGGGGAGACCGGGGAGCTGTTTTTT
CASSPYTGETGELFF
>.|TRBV7-9|.|TRBJ1-4
TGTGCCAGCAGTCCAGGGTCCTCGGGTGAAAAACTGTTTTTT
CASSPGSSGEKLFF
>.|TRBV13|TRBD1|TRBJ2-1
TGTGCCAGCAGCCTACGGACAGGCAACAATGAGCAGTTCTTC
CASSLRTGNNEQFF
>.|TRBV7-9|.|TRBJ2-7
TGTGCCAGCAGCTCCGAACTAGGCGGCGAGCAGTACTTC
CASSSELGGEQYF
>.|TRBV18|.|TRBJ2-5
TGTGCCAGCTCACCACCCGACGGGACCTCCGAAGAGACCCAGTACTTC
CASSPPDGTSEETQYF
>once|TRBV7-9|.|TRBJ2-2
TGTGCCAGCAGCCGAGGGGGGGCCCCGAACACCGGGGAGCTGTTTTTT
CASSRGGAPNTGELFF
>.|TRBV6-5|.|TRBJ2-7
TGTGCCAGCAACGAAGGCGGGGTCTACGAGCAGTACTTC
CASNEGGVYEQYF
>.|TRBV27|.|TRBJ2-7
TGTGCCAGCAGTTTATCTGGGGGTCTCAACTTCTACGAGCAGTACTTC
CASSLSGGLNFYEQYF
>.|TRBV11-3|.|TRBJ2-2
TGTGCCAGCAGCGCAGGCAGGGCTAGGGTCTCGGGGGAGCTGTTTTTT
CASSAGRARVSGELFF
>.|TRBV15|.|TRBJ2-7
TGTGCCACCAGCAGGCGCGGCCGGGGGCCCGAGCAGTACTTC
CATSRRGRGPEQYF
>.|TRBV7-9|.|TRBJ1-2
TGTGCCAGCAGTATCCTCACGACAGAGGAACTAAATGGCTACACCTTC
CASSILTTEELNGYTF
>.|TRBV5-6|TRBD2|TRBJ2-6
TGTGCCAGCAGCTGGGAGCGGGAGTTCGCTGGGGCCAACGTCCTGACTTTC
CASSWEREFAGANVLTF
>.|TRBV7-8|TRBD2|TRBJ2-2
TGTGCCAGCAGCACAACTCGGGCTAGCGGGAGTCTTGACACCGGGGAGCTGTTTTTT
CASSTTRASGSLDTGELFF
>once|TRBV19|.|TRBJ1-2
TGTGCCAGTAGTATTACGGTACAGAACTATGGCTACACCTTC
CASSITVQNYGYTF
>.|TRBV4-3|TRBD1|TRBJ1-2
TGCGCCAGCAGGCGGGACAGGGAGGGCTACACCTTC
CASRRDREGYTF